This TCR beta chain is drawn from a study of blood T cell repertoires in COVID-19. At the level of the study: Samples came from the United States, Italy and Spain, spanning acute and convalescent COVID-19. T cells, B-cell-depleted T cells, or PBMCs supplied cDNA or gDNA.

With 2 bases removed from V and 0 bases from J, the gap between germline ends came to 8 bases. The CDR3 sequence is 16 residues long. Germline V gene data show CDR1 as SGHNT and CDR2 as YENEEA. As originally analysed: Amplification from reference gene primers served as the basis for estimated nucleated cell counts. Here immunoSEQ multiplex PCR was the method, and the copy in TCRdb shows in-frame clones only, minus some. V and J calls and clone size are given by that table; D and trimming were obtained from the DNA. The sample shows some 80,000 clones, around 88% of them seen only once. The sample consisted of peripheral blood. This clonotype originated in a human donor in a cohort sampled during active COVID-19. The rearrangement links TRBV11-3 to TRBJ2-6; tentative D call: TRBD1 (5 bases). Here the CDR3 DNA reads TGTGCCAGCAGCTTACAGGGTCTCTCTGGGGCCAACGTCCTGACTTTC. It is translated as CASSLQGLSGANVLTF.